The entry below describes one T cell receptor (beta chain). This clonotype has at least ten counts. Its antigen is currently not known. The input lacks base qualities; no much larger clone sits a single base away. The data are from a study of T-cell memory formation after mild COVID-19 (dated by TCRdb to about 2021). Background for the entire study: Most TCR sequence clusters were specific to one of the two donors. The cohort was made up of two young adult volunteers, one female and one male, who were previously healthy. T-cell clones expanding and contracting after mild COVID-19 in a couple of donors were tracked by longitudinal TCRalpha and TCRbeta repertoire sequencing.

These reads were obtained on an Illumina NovaSeq 6000. cDNA libraries for TCRalpha and TCRbeta were prepared by 5'RACE using constant-segment primers, with sample barcodes and unique molecular identifiers added. RNA was extracted from every sample with Trizol reagent. Amplification of the libraries took two PCR steps, and the second step added a second sample barcode plus Illumina TruSeq adapters. Sequencing of the libraries was done on an Illumina NovaSeq, producing 2 x 150 bp paired-end reads. The paper's processing steps were these. With migec v1.2.7, reads were demultiplexed and then collapsed into UMI-guided consensus sequences. Using mixcr v2.1.11, the UMI consensuses were aligned to TRA and TRB V and J templates and assembled into clonotypes. A clonotype was counted as expanded or contracted only if both edgeR and NoisET called the change significant, with noise models trained on biological replicates. For edgeR calls, the cutoffs were a false discovery rate-adjusted p below 0.01 and a log2 fold-change threshold of 1. As an exploratory analysis of dynamics, max-normalized trajectories of the 1000 most abundant clonotypes were examined with PCA combined with hierarchical clustering. Separately sequenced CD4+ and CD8+ repertoires were used to assign the CD4 or CD8 phenotype of responding clones. TCRdb reprocessed the public reads (quality trimming at Q25 with fastp, clone calling with MiXCR) and kept in-frame beta chains. Here each entry gathers all rows of one CDR3 protein and keeps the most common genes and DNA. The V and J calls come from TCRdb's annotation, not from the publication. Across this sample there are more than 250,000 distinct CDR3 sequences, with around 16% seen only once. Of the sample, 23% is held by the ten largest clones.

Deletion took 1 base off V and 4 bases off J, with a span of 11 bases between the germline ends. According to the germline V gene, CDR1 reads SGHRS and CDR2 reads YFSETQ. From its cysteine to its phenylalanine, the CDR3 spans 14 amino acids. CDR3 DNA is the only sequence kept; it has 42 bases, read in frame from the first base. Ficoll-Paque density gradient centrifugation was the method used to isolate PBMCs. Overall study outcomes, separate from this receptor: Clones contracting from day 15 to 85 had balanced CD4/CD8 phenotypes, while a second wave expanding from day 15 to 37 was biased towards CD4+. Contracting CD4+ clones turned up mainly in the CM and EM memory subsets, whereas EMRA was where CD8+ clones were enriched. Only a couple of mild cases were covered in the study, and larger cohorts including severe cases with pre-infection samples were considered necessary. Some responding clones were found in pre-infection memory, which suggests that pre-existing cross-reactive memory T cells took part in the SARS-CoV-2 response. SARS-CoV-2 specificity was not confirmed for the second-wave clones peaking on day 37.

The sequence came from a man aged 18 to 30 who had mild COVID-19 (a few samples of this study predate the infection). The sample titles of this study are shuffled in the database, so cell type and time point are left out; the donor was told from shared clones. The sequencing sample was made of PBMCs or a T cell subset sorted from them (not recorded which). The chain employs TRBV5-1 and TRBJ1-2; no D gene can be assigned with confidence. The CDR3 protein: CASSLPRSSYGYTF. The sequenced DNA: TGCGCCAGCAGCTTGCCCAGAAGCTCCTATGGCTACACCTTC.